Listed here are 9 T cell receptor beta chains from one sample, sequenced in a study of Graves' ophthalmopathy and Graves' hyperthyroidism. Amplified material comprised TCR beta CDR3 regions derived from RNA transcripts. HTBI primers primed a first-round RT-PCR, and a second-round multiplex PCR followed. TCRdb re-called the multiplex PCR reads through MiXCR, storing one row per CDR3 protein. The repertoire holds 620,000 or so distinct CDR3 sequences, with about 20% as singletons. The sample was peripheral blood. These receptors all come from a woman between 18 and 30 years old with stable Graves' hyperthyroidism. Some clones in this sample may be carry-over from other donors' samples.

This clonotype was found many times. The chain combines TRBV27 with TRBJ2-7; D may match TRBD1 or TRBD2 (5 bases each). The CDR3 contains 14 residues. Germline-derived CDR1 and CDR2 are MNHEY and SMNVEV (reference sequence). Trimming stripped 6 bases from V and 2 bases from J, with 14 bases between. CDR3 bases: TGTGCCAGCAGCCCGGGACGCATAACCTACGAGCAGTACTTC. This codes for CASSPGRITYEQYF.

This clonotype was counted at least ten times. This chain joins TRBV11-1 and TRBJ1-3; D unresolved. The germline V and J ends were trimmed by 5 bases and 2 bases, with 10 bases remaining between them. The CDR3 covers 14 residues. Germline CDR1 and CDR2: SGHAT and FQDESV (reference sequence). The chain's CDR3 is CASSHSGTGNTIYF. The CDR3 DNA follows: TGTGCCAGCAGCCACTCCGGGACTGGAAACACCATATATTTT.

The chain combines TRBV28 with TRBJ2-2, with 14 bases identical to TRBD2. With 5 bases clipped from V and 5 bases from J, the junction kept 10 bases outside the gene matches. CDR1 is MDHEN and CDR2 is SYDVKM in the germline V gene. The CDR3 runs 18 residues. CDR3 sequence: CASSRPGLAGDRTGELFF. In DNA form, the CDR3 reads TGTGCCAGCAGTCGCCCGGGACTAGCGGGAGATCGGACCGGGGAGCTGTTTTTT.

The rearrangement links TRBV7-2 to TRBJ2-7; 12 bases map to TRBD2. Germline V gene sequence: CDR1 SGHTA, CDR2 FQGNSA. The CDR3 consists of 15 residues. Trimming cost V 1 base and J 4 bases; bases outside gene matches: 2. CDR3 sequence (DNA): TGTGCCAGCAGCTTAGGCGGGACTAGCGGGTACGAGCAGTACTTC. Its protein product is CASSLGGTSGYEQYF.

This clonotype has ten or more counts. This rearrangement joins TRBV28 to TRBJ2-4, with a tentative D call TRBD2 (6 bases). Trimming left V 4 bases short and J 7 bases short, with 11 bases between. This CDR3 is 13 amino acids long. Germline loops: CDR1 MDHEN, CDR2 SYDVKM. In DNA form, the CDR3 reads TGTGCCAGCAGTTCCGGGAGTGCCAACATTCAGTACTTC. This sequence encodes CASSSGSANIQYF.

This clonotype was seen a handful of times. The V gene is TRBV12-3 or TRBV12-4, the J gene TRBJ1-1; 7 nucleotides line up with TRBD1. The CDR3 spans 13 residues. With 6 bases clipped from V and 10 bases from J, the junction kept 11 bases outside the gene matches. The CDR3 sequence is CASSQIEQGTAFF. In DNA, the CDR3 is TGTGCCAGCAGCCAAATCGAACAGGGGACAGCTTTCTTT.

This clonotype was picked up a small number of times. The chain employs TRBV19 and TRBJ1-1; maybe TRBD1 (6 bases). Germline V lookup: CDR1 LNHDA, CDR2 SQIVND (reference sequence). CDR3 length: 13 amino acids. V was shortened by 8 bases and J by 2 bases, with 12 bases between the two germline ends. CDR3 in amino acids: CASVRTANTEAFF. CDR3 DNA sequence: TGTGCCAGTGTAAGGACAGCCAACACTGAAGCTTTCTTT.

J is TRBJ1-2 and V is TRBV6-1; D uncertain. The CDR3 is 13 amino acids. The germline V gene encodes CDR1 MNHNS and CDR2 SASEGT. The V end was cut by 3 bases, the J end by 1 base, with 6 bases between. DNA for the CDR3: TGTGCCAGCAGTGAGGCGCATAACTATGGCTACACCTTC. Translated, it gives CASSEAHNYGYTF.

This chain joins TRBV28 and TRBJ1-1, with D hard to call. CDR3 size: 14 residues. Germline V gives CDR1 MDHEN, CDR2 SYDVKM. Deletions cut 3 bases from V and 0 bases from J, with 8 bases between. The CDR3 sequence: CASSFPIMNTEAFF. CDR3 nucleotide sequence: TGTGCCAGCAGTTTCCCTATAATGAACACTGAAGCTTTCTTT.